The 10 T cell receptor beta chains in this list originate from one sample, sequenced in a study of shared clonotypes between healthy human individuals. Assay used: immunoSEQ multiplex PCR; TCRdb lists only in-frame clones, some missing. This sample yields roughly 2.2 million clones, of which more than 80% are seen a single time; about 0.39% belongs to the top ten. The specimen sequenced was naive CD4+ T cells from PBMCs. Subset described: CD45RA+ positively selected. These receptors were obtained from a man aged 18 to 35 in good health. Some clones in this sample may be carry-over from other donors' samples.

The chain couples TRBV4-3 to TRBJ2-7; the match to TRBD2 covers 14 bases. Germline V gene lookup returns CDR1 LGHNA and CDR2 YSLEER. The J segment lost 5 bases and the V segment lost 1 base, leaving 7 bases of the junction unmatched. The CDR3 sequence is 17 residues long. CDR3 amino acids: CASSQATPGLAGDEQYF. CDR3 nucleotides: TGCGCCAGCAGCCAAGCCACCCCGGGACTAGCGGGAGACGAGCAGTACTTC.

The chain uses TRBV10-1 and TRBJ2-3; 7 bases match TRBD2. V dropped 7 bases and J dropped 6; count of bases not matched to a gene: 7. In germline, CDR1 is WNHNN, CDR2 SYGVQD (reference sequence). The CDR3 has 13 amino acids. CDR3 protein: CASTDGGTDTQYF. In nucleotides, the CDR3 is TGCGCCAGCACCGACGGGGGGACGGATACGCAGTATTTT.

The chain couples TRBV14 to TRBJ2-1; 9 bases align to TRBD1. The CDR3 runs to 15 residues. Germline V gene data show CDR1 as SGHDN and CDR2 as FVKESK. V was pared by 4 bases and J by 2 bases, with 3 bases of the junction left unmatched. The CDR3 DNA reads TGTGCCAGCAGCCTGGGACAGGGAGCCTACAATGAGCAGTTCTTC. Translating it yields CASSLGQGAYNEQFF.

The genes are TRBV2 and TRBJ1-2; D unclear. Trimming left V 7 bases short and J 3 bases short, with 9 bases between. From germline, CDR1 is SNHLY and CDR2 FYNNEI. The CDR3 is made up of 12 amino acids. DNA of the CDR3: TGTGCCAGCAAGTCTGGCGACTATGGCTACACCTTC. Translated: CASKSGDYGYTF.

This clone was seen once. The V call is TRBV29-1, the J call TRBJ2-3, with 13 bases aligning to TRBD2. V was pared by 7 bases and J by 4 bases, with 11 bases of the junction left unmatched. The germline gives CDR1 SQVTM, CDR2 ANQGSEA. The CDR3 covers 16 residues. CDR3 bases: TGCAGCGGACACGAACTAGCGGGAGGGGTTGCAGATACGCAGTATTTT. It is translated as CSGHELAGGVADTQYF.

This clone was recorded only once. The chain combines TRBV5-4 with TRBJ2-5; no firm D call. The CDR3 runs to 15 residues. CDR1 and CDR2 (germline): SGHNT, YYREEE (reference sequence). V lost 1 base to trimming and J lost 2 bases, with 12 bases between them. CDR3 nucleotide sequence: TGTGCCAGCAGCTTGCCGACCGCGGCGCAAGAGACCCAGTACTTC. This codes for CASSLPTAAQETQYF. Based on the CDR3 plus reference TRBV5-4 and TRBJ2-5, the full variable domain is ETGVTQSPTHLIKTRGQQVTLRCSSQSGHNTVSWYQQALGQGPQFIFQYYREEENGRGNFPPRFSGLQFPNYSSELNVNALELDDSALYLCASSLPTAAQETQYFGPGTRLLVL.

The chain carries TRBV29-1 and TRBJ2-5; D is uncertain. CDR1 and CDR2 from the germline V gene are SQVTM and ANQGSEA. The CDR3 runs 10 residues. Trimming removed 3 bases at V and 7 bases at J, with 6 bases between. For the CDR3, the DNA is TGCAGCGTTGATAGGGTGACCCAGTACTTC. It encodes CSVDRVTQYF.

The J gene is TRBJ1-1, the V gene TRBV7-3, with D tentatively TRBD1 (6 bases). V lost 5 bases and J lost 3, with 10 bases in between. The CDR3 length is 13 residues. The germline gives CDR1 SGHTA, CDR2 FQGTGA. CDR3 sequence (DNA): TGTGCCAGCAGCCAGGACAGCCACACTGAAGCTTTCTTT. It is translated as CASSQDSHTEAFF.

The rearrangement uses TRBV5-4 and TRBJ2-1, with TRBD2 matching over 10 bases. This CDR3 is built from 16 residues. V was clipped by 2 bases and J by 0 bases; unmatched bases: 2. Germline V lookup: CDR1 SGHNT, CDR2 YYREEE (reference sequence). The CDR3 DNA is TGTGCCAGCAGCTTCGAGCGGGGGGGCTCCTACAATGAGCAGTTCTTC. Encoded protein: CASSFERGGSYNEQFF.

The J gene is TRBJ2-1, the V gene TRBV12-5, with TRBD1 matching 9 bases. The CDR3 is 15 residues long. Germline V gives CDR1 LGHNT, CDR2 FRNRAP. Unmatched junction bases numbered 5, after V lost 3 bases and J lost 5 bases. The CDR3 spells CASGFSWTGDNEQFF. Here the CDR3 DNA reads TGTGCTAGTGGTTTTTCGTGGACAGGGGACAATGAGCAGTTCTTC.